Listed below are T cell receptor beta chains from one sample, sequenced in a study of T cells after yellow fever vaccination. TCRdb reprocessed the 5' RACE reads with MiXCR, giving one entry per CDR3 protein. The data contain about 370,000 distinct CDR3 sequences, around a tenth of them singletons. This sample comprised PBMCs, obtained on the day of the first yellow fever vaccination. All receptors come from a man aged 18 to 30 who received the YFV17D yellow fever vaccine. Both conserved end residues are part of each CDR3. A D gene is named only where the DNA matches it firmly. The listing skips clone size in some rows; elsewhere it reads once, few, many or a size class.

TRBD2 - TRBJ2-2 TRBV20-1 CSARDPTSGGGTGELFF TGCAGTGCTAGAGACCCGACTAGCGGGGGAGGTACCGGGGAGCTGTTTTTT
- few TRBJ2-2 TRBV30 CAWSRDFTGELFF TGTGCCTGGAGTAGAGATTTCACCGGGGAGCTGTTTTTT
TRBD1 few TRBJ2-3 TRBV5-1 CASIDKQGSDTQYF TGCGCCAGCATTGACAAACAGGGGTCAGATACGCAGTATTTT
TRBD2 many TRBJ2-3 TRBV7-3 CASSPLGLADTDTQYF TGTGCCAGCAGCCCGCTGGGACTAGCCGACACAGATACGCAGTATTTT
- few TRBJ2-5 TRBV5-6 CASSLAEWTTQETQYF TGTGCCAGCAGCTTGGCGGAGTGGACGACTCAAGAGACCCAGTACTTC
- few TRBJ1-2 TRBV21-1 CASRQGEDNYGYTF TGTGCCAGTCGACAGGGGGAGGATAACTATGGCTACACCTTC
- - TRBJ1-3 TRBV20-1 CSAPWTTGNTIYF TGCAGTGCTCCCTGGACCACCGGAAACACCATATATTTT
- few TRBJ2-7 TRBV7-9 CASSFGGGGTYEQYF TGTGCCAGCAGCTTTGGTGGTGGGGGAACCTACGAGCAGTACTTC
TRBD1 many TRBJ1-5 TRBV5-6 CASSQWDREHYQPQHF TGTGCCAGCAGCCAATGGGACAGGGAGCACTATCAGCCCCAGCATTTT
- few TRBJ2-3 TRBV20-1 CSARQENSDTQYF TGCAGTGCTAGACAAGAGAATTCAGATACGCAGTATTTT
- - TRBJ2-1 TRBV19 CASSIYDTSYNEQFF TGTGCCAGTAGTATCTACGACACCTCCTACAATGAGCAGTTCTTC
- few TRBJ2-5 TRBV5-6 CASSLNIGRAPQETQYF TGTGCCAGCAGCCTAAATATCGGACGCGCCCCCCAAGAGACCCAGTACTTC
- - TRBJ2-6 TRBV9 CASSVRTAGANVLTF TGTGCCAGCAGCGTAAGAACAGCTGGGGCCAACGTCCTGACTTTC
- few TRBJ1-5 TRBV7-2 CASSLAQGNQPQHF TGTGCCAGCAGCTTAGCGCAGGGCAATCAGCCCCAGCATTTT
TRBD2 - TRBJ2-2 TRBV5-1 CASSGRGDANTGELFF TGCGCCAGCAGCGGCCGGGGGGACGCGAACACCGGGGAGCTGTTTTTT
- - TRBJ1-4 TRBV5-1 CASSWGDRRGLFF TGCGCCAGCAGCTGGGGCGACCGGCGGGGCCTGTTTTTT
TRBD2 - TRBJ2-1 TRBV6-1 CASSPHGGGFYNEQFF TGTGCCAGCAGCCCCCATGGGGGGGGTTTTTACAATGAGCAGTTCTTC
- - TRBJ2-7 TRBV14 CASSFLNVYEQYF TGTGCCAGCAGCTTTCTCAATGTCTACGAGCAGTACTTC
- few TRBJ1-5 TRBV25-1 CASSLRTSNQPQHF TGTGCCAGCAGTCTCAGGACTAGCAATCAGCCCCAGCATTTT
TRBD1 - TRBJ2-2 TRBV6-1 CASSPGQGGTGELFF TGTGCCAGCAGCCCCGGACAGGGGGGCACCGGGGAGCTGTTTTTT
- few TRBJ2-3 TRBV28 CASISVRTDTQYF TGTGCCAGCATTTCCGTCAGGACAGATACGCAGTATTTT
- - TRBJ1-1 TRBV6-1 CASVQVRNTEAFF TGTGCCAGCGTACAGGTCCGGAACACTGAAGCTTTCTTT